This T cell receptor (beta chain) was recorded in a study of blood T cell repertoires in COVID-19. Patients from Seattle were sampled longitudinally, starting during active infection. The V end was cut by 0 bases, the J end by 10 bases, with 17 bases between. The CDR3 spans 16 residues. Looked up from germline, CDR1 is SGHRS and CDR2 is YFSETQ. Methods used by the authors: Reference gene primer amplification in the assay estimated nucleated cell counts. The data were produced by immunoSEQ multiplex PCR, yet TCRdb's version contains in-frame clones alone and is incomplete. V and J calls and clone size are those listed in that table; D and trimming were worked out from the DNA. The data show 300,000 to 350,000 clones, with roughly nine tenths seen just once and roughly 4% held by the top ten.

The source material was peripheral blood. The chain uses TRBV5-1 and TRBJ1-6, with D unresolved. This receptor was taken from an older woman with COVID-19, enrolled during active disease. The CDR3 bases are TGCGCCAGCAGCTTGGGTGGAGAGGGAGGTCAATCACCCCTCCACTTT. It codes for CASSLGGEGGQSPLHF.